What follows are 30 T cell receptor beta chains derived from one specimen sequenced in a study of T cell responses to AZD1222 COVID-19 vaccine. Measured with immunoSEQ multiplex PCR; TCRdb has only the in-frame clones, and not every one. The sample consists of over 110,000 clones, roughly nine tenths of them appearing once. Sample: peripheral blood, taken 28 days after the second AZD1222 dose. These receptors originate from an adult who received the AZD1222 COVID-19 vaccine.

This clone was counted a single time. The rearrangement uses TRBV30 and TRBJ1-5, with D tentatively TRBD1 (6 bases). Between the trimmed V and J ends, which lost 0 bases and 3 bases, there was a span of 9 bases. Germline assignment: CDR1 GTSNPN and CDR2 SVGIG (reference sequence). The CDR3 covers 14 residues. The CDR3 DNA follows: TGTGCCTGGAGTGTAAGGACAGTCAATCAGCCCCAGCATTTT. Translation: CAWSVRTVNQPQHF.

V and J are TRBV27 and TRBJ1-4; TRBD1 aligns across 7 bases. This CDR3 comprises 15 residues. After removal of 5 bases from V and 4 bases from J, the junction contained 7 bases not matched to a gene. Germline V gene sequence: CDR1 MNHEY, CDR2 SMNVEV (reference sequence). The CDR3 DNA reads TGTGCCAGCAGTCACTTCGGGACAGTTAATGAAAAACTGTTTTTT. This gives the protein CASSHFGTVNEKLFF.

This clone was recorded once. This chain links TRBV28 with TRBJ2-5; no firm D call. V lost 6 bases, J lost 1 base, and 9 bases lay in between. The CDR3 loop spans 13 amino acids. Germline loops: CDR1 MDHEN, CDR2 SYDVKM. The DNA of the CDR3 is TGTGCCAGCAGAGGGCCTGTCCAAGAGACCCAGTACTTC. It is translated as CASRGPVQETQYF.

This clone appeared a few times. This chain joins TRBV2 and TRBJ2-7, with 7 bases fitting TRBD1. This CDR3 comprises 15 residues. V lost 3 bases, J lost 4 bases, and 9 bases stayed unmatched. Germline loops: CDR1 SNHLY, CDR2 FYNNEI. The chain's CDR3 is CASSEWQGELYEQYV. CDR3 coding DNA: TGTGCCAGCAGTGAGTGGCAGGGGGAATTGTACGAGCAGTACGTC.

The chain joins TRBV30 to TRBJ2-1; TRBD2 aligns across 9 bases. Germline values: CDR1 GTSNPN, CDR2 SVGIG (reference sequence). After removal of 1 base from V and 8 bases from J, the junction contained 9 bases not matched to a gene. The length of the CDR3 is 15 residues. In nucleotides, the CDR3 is TGTGCCTGGAGTGCACTAGCGGGCTATGTGGATGAGCAGTTCTTC. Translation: CAWSALAGYVDEQFF.

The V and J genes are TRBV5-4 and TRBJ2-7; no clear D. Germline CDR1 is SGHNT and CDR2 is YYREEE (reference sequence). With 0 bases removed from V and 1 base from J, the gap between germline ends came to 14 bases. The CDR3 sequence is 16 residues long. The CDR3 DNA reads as TGTGCCAGCAGCTTGGGCGGCAGGTTGGGGTCCTACGAGCAGTACGTC. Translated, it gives CASSLGGRLGSYEQYV.

Here the CDR3 DNA reads TGTGCCAGCAGCTTCCGGACAGGCAATCAGCCCCAGCATTTT. This translates into CASSFRTGNQPQHF. The gene calls are TRBV5-5 and TRBJ1-5, with D possibly being TRBD1 (6 bases). The germline V and J ends were trimmed by 2 bases and 2 bases, with 8 bases remaining between them. The CDR3 loop spans 14 amino acids. Germline V lookup: CDR1 SGHKS, CDR2 YYEKEE (reference sequence).

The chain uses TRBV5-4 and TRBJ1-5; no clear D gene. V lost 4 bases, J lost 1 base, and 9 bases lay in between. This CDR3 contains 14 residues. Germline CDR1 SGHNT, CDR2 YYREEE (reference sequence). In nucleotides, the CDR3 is TGTGCCAGCAGCCCCCACGGGAGCAATCAGCCCCAGCATTTT. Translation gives CASSPHGSNQPQHF. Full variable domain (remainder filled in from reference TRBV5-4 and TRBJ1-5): ETGVTQSPTHLIKTRGQQVTLRCSSQSGHNTVSWYQQALGQGPQFIFQYYREEENGRGNFPPRFSGLQFPNYSSELNVNALELDDSALYLCASSPHGSNQPQHFGDGTRLSIL.

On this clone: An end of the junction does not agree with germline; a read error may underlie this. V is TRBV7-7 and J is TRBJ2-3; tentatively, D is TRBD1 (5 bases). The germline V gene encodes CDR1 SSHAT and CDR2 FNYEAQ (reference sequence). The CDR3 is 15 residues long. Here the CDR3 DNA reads TGTGCTAGCAGCTCATCGACAGTTAGCACAGATACGCAGTATTTT. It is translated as CASSSSTVSTDTQYF.

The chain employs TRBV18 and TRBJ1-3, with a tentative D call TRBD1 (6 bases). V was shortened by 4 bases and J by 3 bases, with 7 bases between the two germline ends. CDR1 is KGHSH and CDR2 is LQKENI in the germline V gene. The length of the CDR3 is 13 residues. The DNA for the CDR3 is TGTGCCAGCTCACGGACAGATGGAAACACCATATATTTT. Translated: CASSRTDGNTIYF.

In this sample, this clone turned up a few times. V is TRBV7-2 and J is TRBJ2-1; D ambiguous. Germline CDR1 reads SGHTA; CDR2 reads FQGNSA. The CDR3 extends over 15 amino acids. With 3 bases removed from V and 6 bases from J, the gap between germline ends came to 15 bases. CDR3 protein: CASSLAQPGPNEQFF. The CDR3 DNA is TGTGCCAGCAGCTTGGCTCAACCCGGTCCCAATGAGCAGTTCTTC.

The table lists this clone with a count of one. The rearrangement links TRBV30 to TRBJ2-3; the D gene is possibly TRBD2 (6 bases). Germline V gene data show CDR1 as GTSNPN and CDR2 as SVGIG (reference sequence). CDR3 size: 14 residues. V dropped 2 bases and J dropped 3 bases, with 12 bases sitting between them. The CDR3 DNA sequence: TGTGCCTGGAGTACGGGACTCCGGACAGATACGCAGTATTTT. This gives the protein CAWSTGLRTDTQYF. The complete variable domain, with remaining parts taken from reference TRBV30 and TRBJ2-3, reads SQTIHQWPATLVQPVGSPLSLECTVEGTSNPNLYWYRQAAGRGLQLLFYSVGIGQISSEVPQNLSASRPQDRQFILSSKKLLLSDSGFYLCAWSTGLRTDTQYFGPGTRLTVL.

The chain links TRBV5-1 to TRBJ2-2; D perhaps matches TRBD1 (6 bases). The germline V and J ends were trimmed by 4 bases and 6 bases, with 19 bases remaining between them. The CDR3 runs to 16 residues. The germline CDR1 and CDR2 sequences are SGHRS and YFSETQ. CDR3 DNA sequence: TGCGCCAGCAGCGAGGGACACCAGGGTGTAGCCGGGGAGCTGTTTTTT. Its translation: CASSEGHQGVAGELFF.

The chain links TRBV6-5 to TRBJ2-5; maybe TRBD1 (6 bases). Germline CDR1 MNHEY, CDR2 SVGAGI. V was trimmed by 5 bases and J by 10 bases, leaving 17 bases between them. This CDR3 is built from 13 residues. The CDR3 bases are TGTGCCAGCAGTCCTCCCGGGACATCCGTCCAGTACTTC. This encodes CASSPPGTSVQYF.

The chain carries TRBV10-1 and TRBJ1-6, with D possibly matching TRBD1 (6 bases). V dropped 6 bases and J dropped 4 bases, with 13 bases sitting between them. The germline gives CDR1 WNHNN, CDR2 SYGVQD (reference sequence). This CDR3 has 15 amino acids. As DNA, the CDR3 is TGCGCCAGCAGCCCCGGACAGCCGTATAATTCACCCCTCCACTTT. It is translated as CASSPGQPYNSPLHF.

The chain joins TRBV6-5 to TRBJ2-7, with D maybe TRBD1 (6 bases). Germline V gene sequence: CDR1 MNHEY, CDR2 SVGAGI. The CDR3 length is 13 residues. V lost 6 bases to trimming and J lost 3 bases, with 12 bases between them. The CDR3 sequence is CASSRQAFYEQYF. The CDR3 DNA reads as TGTGCCAGCAGCAGACAGGCGTTCTACGAGCAGTACTTC.

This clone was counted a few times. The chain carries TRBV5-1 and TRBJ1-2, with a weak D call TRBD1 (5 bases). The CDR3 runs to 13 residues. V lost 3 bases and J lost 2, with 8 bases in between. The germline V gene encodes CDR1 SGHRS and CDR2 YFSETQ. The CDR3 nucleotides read TGCGCCAGCAGCTCCCGGGACAACTATGGCTACACCTTC. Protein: CASSSRDNYGYTF.

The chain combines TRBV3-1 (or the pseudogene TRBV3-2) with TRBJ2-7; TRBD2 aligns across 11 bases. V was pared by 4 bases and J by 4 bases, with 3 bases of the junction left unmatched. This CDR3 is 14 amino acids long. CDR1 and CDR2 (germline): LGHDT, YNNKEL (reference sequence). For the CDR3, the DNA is TGTGCCAGCAGCCCCCGGACTAGCGGGTACGAGCAGTACTTC. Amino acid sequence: CASSPRTSGYEQYF.

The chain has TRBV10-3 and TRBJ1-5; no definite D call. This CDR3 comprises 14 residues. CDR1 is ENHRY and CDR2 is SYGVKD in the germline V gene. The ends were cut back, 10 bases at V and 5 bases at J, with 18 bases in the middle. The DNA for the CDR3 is TGTGCCACCACCGAGGGTATAGCGGATCAGCCCCAGCATTTT. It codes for CATTEGIADQPQHF.

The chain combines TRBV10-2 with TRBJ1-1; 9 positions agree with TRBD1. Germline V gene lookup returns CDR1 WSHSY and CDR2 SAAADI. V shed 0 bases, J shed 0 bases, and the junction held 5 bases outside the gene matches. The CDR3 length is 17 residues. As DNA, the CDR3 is TGCGCCAGCAGTGAGTCGGGACAGGGCAGCATGAACACTGAAGCTTTCTTT. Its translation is CASSESGQGSMNTEAFF.

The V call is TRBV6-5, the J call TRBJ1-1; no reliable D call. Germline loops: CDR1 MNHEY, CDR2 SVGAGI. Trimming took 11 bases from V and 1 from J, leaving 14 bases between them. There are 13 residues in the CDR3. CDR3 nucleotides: TGTGCCGCGAACCGGGCCGAGAACACTGAAGCTTTCTTT. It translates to CAANRAENTEAFF.

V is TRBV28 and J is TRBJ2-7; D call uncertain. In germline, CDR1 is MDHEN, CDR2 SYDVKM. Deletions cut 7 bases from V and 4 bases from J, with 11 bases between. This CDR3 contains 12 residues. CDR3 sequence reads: CASTQMGYEQYF. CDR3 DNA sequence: TGTGCCAGCACTCAGATGGGTTACGAGCAGTACTTC.

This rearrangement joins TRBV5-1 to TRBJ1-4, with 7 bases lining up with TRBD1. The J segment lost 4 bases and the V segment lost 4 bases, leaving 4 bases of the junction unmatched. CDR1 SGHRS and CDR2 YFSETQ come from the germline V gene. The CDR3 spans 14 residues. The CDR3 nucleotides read TGCGCCAGCAGCATTCGGGACAGTAATGAAAAACTGTTTTTT. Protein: CASSIRDSNEKLFF.

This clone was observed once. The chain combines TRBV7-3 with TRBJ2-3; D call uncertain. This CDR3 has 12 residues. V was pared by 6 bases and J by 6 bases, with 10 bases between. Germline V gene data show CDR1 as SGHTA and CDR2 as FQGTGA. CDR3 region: CASSSNFDTQYF. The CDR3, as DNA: TGTGCCAGCAGTTCCAACTTCGATACGCAGTATTTT. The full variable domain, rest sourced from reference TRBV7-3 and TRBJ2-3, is GAGVSQTPSNKVTEKGKYVELRCDPISGHTALYWYRQSLGQGPEFLIYFQGTGAADDSGLPNDRFFAVRPEGSVSTLKIQRTERGDSAVYLCASSSNFDTQYFGPGTRLTVL.

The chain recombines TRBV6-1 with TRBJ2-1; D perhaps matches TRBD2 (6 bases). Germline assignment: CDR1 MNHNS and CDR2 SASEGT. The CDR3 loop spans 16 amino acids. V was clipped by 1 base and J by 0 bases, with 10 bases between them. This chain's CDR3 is CASSEGAGSSYNEQFF. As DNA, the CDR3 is TGTGCCAGCAGTGAAGGGGCGGGGAGCTCCTACAATGAGCAGTTCTTC.

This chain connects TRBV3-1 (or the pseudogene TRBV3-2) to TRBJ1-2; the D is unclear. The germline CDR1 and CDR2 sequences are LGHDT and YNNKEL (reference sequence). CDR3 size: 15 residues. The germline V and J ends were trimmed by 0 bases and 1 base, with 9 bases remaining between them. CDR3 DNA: TGTGCCAGCAGCCAAGAGAGAGGCAGTAACTATGGCTACACCTTC. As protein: CASSQERGSNYGYTF.

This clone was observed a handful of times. As DNA, the CDR3 is TGTGCCTGGGATGGAGGCGGAGCGGGAGGGGTCTCCTACAATGAGCAGTTCTTC. Translating it yields CAWDGGGAGGVSYNEQFF. This sequence joins TRBV30 and TRBJ2-1, with 10 nucleotides matching TRBD2. With 5 bases clipped from V and 0 bases from J, the junction kept 13 bases outside the gene matches. The CDR3 runs to 18 residues. Germline V gene data show CDR1 as GTSNPN and CDR2 as SVGIG (reference sequence).

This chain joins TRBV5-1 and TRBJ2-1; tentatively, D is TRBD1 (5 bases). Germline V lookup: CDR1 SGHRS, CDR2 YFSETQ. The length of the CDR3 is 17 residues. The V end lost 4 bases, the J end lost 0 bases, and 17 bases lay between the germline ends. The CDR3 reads CASSKQQVLSSYNEQFF. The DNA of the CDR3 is TGCGCCAGCAGCAAACAACAGGTTCTTAGCTCCTACAATGAGCAGTTCTTC.

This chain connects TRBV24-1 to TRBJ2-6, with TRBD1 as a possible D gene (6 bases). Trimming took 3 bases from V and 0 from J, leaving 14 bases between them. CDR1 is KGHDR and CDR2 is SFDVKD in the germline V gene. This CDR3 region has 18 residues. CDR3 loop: CATSDPRGTNSGANVLTF. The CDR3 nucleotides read TGTGCCACCAGTGATCCGAGGGGGACCAACTCTGGGGCCAACGTCCTGACTTTC.

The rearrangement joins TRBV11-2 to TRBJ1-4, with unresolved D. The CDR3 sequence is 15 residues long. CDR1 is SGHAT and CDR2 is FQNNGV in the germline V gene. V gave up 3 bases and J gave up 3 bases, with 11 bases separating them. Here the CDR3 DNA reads TGTGCCAGCAGCTTGGGCCCGCTGGCTAATGAAAAACTGTTTTTT. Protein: CASSLGPLANEKLFF. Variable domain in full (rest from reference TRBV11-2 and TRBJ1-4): EAGVAQSPRYKIIEKRQSVAFWCNPISGHATLYWYQQILGQGPKLLIQFQNNGVVDDSQLPKDRFSAERLKGVDSTLKIQPAKLEDSAVYLCASSLGPLANEKLFFGSGTQLSVL.